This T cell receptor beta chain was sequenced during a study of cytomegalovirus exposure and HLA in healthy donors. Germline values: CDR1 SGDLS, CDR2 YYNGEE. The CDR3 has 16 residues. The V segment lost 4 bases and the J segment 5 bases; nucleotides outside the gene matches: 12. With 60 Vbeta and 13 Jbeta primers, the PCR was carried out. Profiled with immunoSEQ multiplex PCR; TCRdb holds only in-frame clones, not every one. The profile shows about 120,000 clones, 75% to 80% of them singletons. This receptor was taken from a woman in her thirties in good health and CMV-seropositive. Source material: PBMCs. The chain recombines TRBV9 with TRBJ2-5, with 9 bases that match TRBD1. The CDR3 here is CASSRADFGTGETQYF. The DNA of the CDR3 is TGTGCCAGCAGCCGGGCTGACTTCGGGACAGGGGAGACCCAGTACTTC.